This TCR beta chain was captured in a study of cytomegalovirus exposure and HLA in healthy donors. The V end was cut by 4 bases, the J end by 0 bases, with 11 bases between. Germline CDR1 reads MRHNA; CDR2 reads SNTAGT. The CDR3 runs to 15 residues. This clone was detected only a few times. Antigen unknown. Use of 60 Vbeta and 13 Jbeta primers characterized the PCR. Sequenced by immunoSEQ multiplex PCR; TCRdb stores in-frame clones only, minus some. The table lists more than 110,000 clones, roughly 9.7% of them singletons. Study-wide points: TCR association rates varied by HLA locus in a later analysis, with DRB1 highest and HLA-C lowest. The authors listed some 150 TCR beta chains as cytomegalovirus-associated. When analyzed later, a missense DCLRE1C variant was found to be linked to TCR beta V- and J-gene trimming.

The sample consisted of PBMCs. The J gene is TRBJ2-3, the V gene TRBV6-4, with D maybe TRBD2 (5 bases). The clonotype was recovered from a man between 50 and 59 years old in good health and CMV-seronegative. The CDR3 DNA sequence: TGTGCCAGCAGTGTTATGCGGACTAGCACAGATACGCAGTATTTT. This translates into CASSVMRTSTDTQYF.